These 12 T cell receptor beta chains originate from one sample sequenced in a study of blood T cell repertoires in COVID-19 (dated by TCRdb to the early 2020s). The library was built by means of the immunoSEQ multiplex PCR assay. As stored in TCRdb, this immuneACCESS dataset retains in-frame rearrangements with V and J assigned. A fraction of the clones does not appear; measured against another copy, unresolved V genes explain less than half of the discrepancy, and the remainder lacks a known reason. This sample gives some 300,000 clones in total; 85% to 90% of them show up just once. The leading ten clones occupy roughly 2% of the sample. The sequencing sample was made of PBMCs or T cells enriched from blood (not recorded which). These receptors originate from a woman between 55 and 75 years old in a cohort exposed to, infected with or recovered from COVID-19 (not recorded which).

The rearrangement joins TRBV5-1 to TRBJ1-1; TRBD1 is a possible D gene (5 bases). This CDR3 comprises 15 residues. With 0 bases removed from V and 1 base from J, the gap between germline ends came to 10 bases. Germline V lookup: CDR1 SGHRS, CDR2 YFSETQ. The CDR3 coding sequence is TGCGCCAGCAGCTTGGTCTCCAGGGCGAACACTGAAGCTTTCTTT. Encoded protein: CASSLVSRANTEAFF.

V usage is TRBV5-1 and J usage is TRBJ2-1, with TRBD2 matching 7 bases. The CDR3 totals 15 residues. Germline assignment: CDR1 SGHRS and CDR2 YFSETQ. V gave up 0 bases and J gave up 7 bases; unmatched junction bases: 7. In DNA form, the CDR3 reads TGCGCCAGCAGCTTGGAGTCTAGCGGAGCAAATGAGCAGTTCTTC. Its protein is CASSLESSGANEQFF.

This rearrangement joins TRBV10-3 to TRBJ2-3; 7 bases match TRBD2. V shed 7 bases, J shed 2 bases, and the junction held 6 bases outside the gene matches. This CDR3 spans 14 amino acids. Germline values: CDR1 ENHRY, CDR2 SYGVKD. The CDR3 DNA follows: TGTGCCATCAAACCGGGACTAACCACAGATACGCAGTATTTT. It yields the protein CAIKPGLTTDTQYF.

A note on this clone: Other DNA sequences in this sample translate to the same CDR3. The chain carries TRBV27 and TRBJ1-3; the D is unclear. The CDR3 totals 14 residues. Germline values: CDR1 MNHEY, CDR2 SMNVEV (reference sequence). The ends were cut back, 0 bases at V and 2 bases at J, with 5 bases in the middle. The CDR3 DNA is TGTGCCAGCAGTTTATCCGGGGCTGGAAACACCATATATTTT. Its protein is CASSLSGAGNTIYF.

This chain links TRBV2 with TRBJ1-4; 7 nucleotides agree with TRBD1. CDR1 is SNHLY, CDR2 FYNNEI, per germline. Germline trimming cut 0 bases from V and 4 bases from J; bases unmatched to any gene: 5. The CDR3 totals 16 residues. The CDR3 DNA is TGTGCCAGCAGTGAAGCTGGAGGGGGCCGTAATGAAAAACTGTTTTTT. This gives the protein CASSEAGGGRNEKLFF.

The CDR3 sequence: CASSRPGSLYEQYF. The CDR3 coding sequence is TGTGCCAGCAGCCGGCCCGGGAGCCTCTACGAGCAGTACTTC. V is TRBV4-2 and J is TRBJ2-7, with D perhaps TRBD2 (6 bases). CDR1 LGHNA and CDR2 YNFKEQ come from the germline V gene. The CDR3 has 14 amino acids. Trimming cost V 4 bases and J 3 bases, with 13 bases left between them.

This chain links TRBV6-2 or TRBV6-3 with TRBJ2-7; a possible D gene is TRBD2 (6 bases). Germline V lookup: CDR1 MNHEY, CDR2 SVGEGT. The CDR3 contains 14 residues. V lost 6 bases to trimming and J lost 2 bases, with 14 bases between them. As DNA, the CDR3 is TGTGCCAGCAGCCCGGGGAGGCCCCCCTACGAGCAGTACTTC. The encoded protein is CASSPGRPPYEQYF.

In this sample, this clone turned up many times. The CDR3 region is CASSLEGQGSEQYF. As DNA, the CDR3 is TGTGCCAGCAGCTTAGAGGGACAGGGATCCGAGCAGTACTTC. V and J are TRBV13 and TRBJ2-7; TRBD1 matches 9 bases. CDR1 PRHDT and CDR2 FYEKMQ come from the germline V gene (reference sequence). With 1 base clipped from V and 6 bases from J, the junction kept 4 bases outside the gene matches. The CDR3 runs to 14 residues.

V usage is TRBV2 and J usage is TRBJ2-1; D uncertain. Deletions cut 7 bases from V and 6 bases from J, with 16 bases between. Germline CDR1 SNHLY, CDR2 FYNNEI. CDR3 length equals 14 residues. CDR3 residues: CASNLGDVLNEQFF. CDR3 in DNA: TGTGCCAGCAATTTGGGCGACGTCCTCAATGAGCAGTTCTTC.

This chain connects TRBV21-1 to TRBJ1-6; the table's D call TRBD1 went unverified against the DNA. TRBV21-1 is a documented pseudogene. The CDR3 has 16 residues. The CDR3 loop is CASSKWVTGGNSPLHF. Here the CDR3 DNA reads TGTGCCAGCAGCAAATGGGTGACAGGGGGTAATTCACCCCTCCACTTT.

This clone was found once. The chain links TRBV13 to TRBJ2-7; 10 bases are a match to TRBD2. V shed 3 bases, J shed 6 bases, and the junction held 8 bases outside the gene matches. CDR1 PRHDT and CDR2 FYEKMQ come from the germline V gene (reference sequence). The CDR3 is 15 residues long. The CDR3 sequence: CASSLGLAGAFEQYF. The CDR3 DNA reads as TGTGCCAGCAGCTTGGGCCTAGCGGGAGCTTTCGAGCAGTACTTC.

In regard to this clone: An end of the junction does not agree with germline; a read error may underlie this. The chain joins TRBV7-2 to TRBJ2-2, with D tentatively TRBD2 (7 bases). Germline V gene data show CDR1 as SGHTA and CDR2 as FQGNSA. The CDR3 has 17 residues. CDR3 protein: CASSDRRGGVNTGELFF. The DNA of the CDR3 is TGCGCCAGCAGCGATAGGAGGGGGGGCGTGAACACCGGGGAGCTGTTTTTT. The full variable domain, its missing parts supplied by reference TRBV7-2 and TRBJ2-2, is GAGVSQSPSNKVTEKGKDVELRCDPISGHTALYWYRQSLGQGLEFLIYFQGNSAPDKSGLPSDRFSAERTGGSVSTLTIQRTQQEDSAVYLCASSDRRGGVNTGELFFGEGSRLTVL.